This record covers a single T cell receptor beta chain. Its antigen is not known. The CDR3 contains 15 residues. The germline CDR1 and CDR2 sequences are SGHTA and FQGNSA. V lost 2 bases, J lost 4 bases, and 2 bases stayed unmatched. These data come from a study of chemoradiotherapy in HPV16-positive cancers. Overall study: Candidate HPV-specific clones and shared TCR motifs came from a couple of HPV16-positive patients. Findings and limits, study-wide: Non-HPV-specific T cells did not expand in tumors during treatment, whereas candidate HPV-specific clones and E7-related motifs did. Functional assays defining HPV-specific T cells used only a couple of HPV16-positive patients. HPV-responsive T-cell expansion during chemoradiotherapy was linked to improved recurrence-free survival in HPV16-positive patients.

TCRdb's table, derived via immunoSEQ multiplex PCR, lists solely in-frame clones and lacks some. This sample has about 13,000 clones, with roughly 88% found just once. The clonotype was recovered from a human donor with HPV-associated anogenital cancer. Source: blood, taken from a patient who underwent chemoradiotherapy. The chain has TRBV7-2 and TRBJ2-2; 9 nucleotides align to TRBD2. The CDR3 nucleotides are TGTGCCAGCAGCTTAAAAGCGGGGGGCACCGGGGAGCTGTTTTTT. Amino acid sequence: CASSLKAGGTGELFF.